The 27 T cell receptor beta chains reported below all come from one sample, sequenced in a study of T cells in Graves' hyperthyroidism and ophthalmopathy. The investigators amplified TCR beta CDR3 regions from RNA transcripts. The HTBI primer set drove a first-round RT-PCR of the TCR CDR3. TCRdb re-called the multiplex PCR reads with MiXCR, one entry per CDR3 protein. Of roughly 300,000 distinct CDR3 sequences listed, more than 11% are singletons. The sequencing input was blood. These receptors came from a woman aged 30 to 39 with Graves' hyperthyroidism.

This clonotype was recorded many times. The gene calls are TRBV28 and TRBJ1-1; D gene uncertain. CDR1 is MDHEN and CDR2 is SYDVKM in the germline V gene. Trimming removed 7 bases at V and 8 bases at J, with 11 bases between. This CDR3 is built from 11 residues. CDR3 nucleotides: TGTGCCAGCAATACCCGGACCGAAGCTTTCTTT. Amino acid sequence: CASNTRTEAFF.

This clonotype came up many times. The chain links TRBV11-2 to TRBJ2-5, with 16 positions matching TRBD2. The CDR3 sequence is 17 residues long. J gave up 3 bases and V 5 bases, and 6 bases lay outside the gene matches. From germline, CDR1 is SGHAT and CDR2 FQNNGV. CDR3 region: CASSPGTSGRAEETQYF. CDR3 coding DNA: TGTGCCAGCAGCCCCGGGACTAGCGGGAGGGCGGAAGAGACCCAGTACTTC.

This clonotype was found many times. V is TRBV6-1 and J is TRBJ2-1, with 7 nucleotides matching TRBD1. The germline V gene encodes CDR1 MNHNS and CDR2 SASEGT. This CDR3 is 15 amino acids long. After removal of 4 bases from V and 2 bases from J, the junction contained 5 bases not matched to a gene. This CDR3 is CASSVRGQTYNEQFF. The CDR3 DNA is TGTGCCAGCAGTGTAAGGGGGCAGACCTACAATGAGCAGTTCTTC.

This clonotype was detected only a few times. The rearrangement joins TRBV7-9 to TRBJ2-7; D unresolved. The J call may be mistaken, given a closer DNA end match to TRBJ2-1. The germline gives CDR1 SEHNR, CDR2 FQNEAQ (reference sequence). This CDR3 is 13 amino acids long. This CDR3 is CASSLGSRYEQFF. DNA of the CDR3: TGTGCCAGCAGCCTAGGCAGTCGATACGAGCAGTTCTTC.

The chain recombines TRBV7-6 with TRBJ2-5; either TRBD1 or TRBD2 may supply D (5 bases each). Trimming pared 5 bases from V and 7 bases from J, leaving 17 bases between. The germline V gene encodes CDR1 SGHVS and CDR2 FNYEAQ. The CDR3 extends over 14 amino acids. Here the CDR3 DNA reads TGTGCCAGCAGCGCGTGGGACGCATCGGGGACCCAGTACTTC. Amino acids: CASSAWDASGTQYF.

This clonotype occurred a few times. This CDR3 is CAWDQTGFTEAFF. The CDR3 DNA reads TGTGCCTGGGACCAGACAGGGTTTACTGAAGCTTTCTTT. This chain uses TRBV30 with TRBJ1-1; 7 nucleotides line up with TRBD1. Germline lookup yields CDR1 GTSNPN and CDR2 SVGIG (reference sequence). V lost 5 bases to trimming and J lost 5 bases; unmatched junction nucleotides: 8. The CDR3 runs to 13 residues.

This clonotype came up a few times. The chain combines TRBV10-3 with TRBJ1-5, with 9 bases that match TRBD1. J was trimmed by 6 bases and V by 2 bases; bases with no gene match: 5. The CDR3 sequence is 15 residues long. Germline lookup yields CDR1 ENHRY and CDR2 SYGVKD. In DNA, the CDR3 is TGTGCCATCAGTGAGACAGGGGGCGCGGGTCAGCCCCAGCATTTT. This codes for CAISETGGAGQPQHF.

This clonotype was found a few times. The genes are TRBV6-5 and TRBJ1-2, with 7 bases that match TRBD1. J was trimmed by 8 bases and V by 0 bases; bases with no gene match: 6. This CDR3 has 14 residues. Germline CDR1 reads MNHEY; CDR2 reads SVGAGI. CDR3 region: CASSYSRQGVGYTF. The CDR3 DNA sequence: TGTGCCAGCAGTTACTCAAGACAGGGAGTGGGCTACACCTTC.

This clonotype was seen only a few times. This CDR3 reads CASSSRGDEQFF. CDR3 nucleotides: TGTGCCAGCAGTTCTCGTGGGGATGAGCAGTTCTTC. The rearrangement joins TRBV28 to TRBJ2-1; the D is unclear. V shed 4 bases and J shed 8 bases, with 9 bases lying between them. The CDR3 totals 12 residues. The V gene's germline CDR1 is MDHEN and CDR2 SYDVKM.

This clonotype was counted many times. The chain links TRBV2 to TRBJ1-2; D is unclear. Germline V gene data show CDR1 as SNHLY and CDR2 as FYNNEI. The CDR3 totals 13 residues. V was pared by 10 bases and J by 4 bases, with 16 bases between. The CDR3 protein is CATTGRAVYGYTF. The CDR3 bases are TGTGCCACGACGGGGAGGGCGGTCTATGGCTACACCTTC.

This clonotype was seen more than once but under ten times. J is TRBJ2-7 and V is TRBV2; D may be TRBD2 (6 bases). Trimming cost V 7 bases and J 6 bases, with 16 bases left between them. CDR1 is SNHLY and CDR2 is FYNNEI in the germline V gene. The CDR3 runs to 13 residues. The CDR3 DNA reads as TGTGCCAGCAACCCGGAGGGTCTTGGCGAGCAGTACTTC. Amino acids: CASNPEGLGEQYF.

The chain is built from TRBV18 and TRBJ1-4; D possibly corresponds to TRBD1 (5 bases). Trimming took off 1 base at V and 4 bases at J, with 25 bases between the two ends. The CDR3 runs 20 residues. Germline V gene sequence: CDR1 KGHSH, CDR2 LQKENI. CDR3 sequence: CASSPRSTGGKLGDNEKLFF. DNA for the CDR3: TGTGCCAGCTCACCACGATCTACAGGAGGGAAATTGGGGGATAATGAAAAACTGTTTTTT.

This chain connects TRBV19 to TRBJ1-4; the match to TRBD1 covers 7 bases. The CDR3 has 17 residues. CDR1 and CDR2 (germline): LNHDA, SQIVND (reference sequence). Losses at the gene ends were 11 bases for V and 0 bases for J; bases not matched to a gene: 15. The CDR3 loop reads CAPKPGTESPTNEKLFF. CDR3 nucleotide sequence: TGTGCCCCTAAACCCGGGACAGAATCTCCAACTAATGAAAAACTGTTTTTT.

In its sample, this clonotype was seen many times. The rearrangement uses TRBV6-1 and TRBJ2-3, with D possibly matching TRBD2 (6 bases). CDR3 length: 15 residues. Germline V gene sequence: CDR1 MNHNS, CDR2 SASEGT. Trimming took 4 bases from V and 1 from J, leaving 12 bases between them. The chain's CDR3 is CASSASERGTDTQYF. CDR3 nucleotides: TGTGCCAGCAGTGCGTCAGAGCGGGGCACAGATACGCAGTATTTT.

This clonotype has a count of ten or more. The V gene is TRBV7-2, the J gene TRBJ2-3, with D tentatively TRBD2 (5 bases). The ends were cut back, 5 bases at V and 2 bases at J, with 11 bases in the middle. This CDR3 spans 14 amino acids. Germline V gene data show CDR1 as SGHTA and CDR2 as FQGNSA. The CDR3 coding sequence is TGTGCCAGCAGCACCGACTACCCCACAGATACGCAGTATTTT. It specifies CASSTDYPTDTQYF.

This clonotype was counted a few times. The V gene is TRBV20-1, the J gene TRBJ2-3; D gene unclear. Germline V gene sequence: CDR1 DFQATT, CDR2 SNEGSKA (reference sequence). The length of the CDR3 is 12 residues. The DNA for the CDR3 is TGCACCCCGACTCGTTCCACAGATACGCAGTATTTT. It encodes CTPTRSTDTQYF.

This clonotype occurred a few times. Relative to the germline gene, one junction end is altered; a read error may explain this. This rearrangement joins TRBV11-2 to TRBJ2-7; 7 bases are shared with TRBD2. This CDR3 is built from 18 residues. The V gene's germline CDR1 is SGHAT and CDR2 FQNNGV. Here the CDR3 reads CASSQDAPTGGPHYEQYF. Here the CDR3 DNA reads TGCGCCAGCAGCCAAGATGCTCCAACGGGGGGACCACACTACGAGCAGTACTTC.

This clonotype was seen repeatedly, ten times or more. V gene TRBV24-1 combines with J gene TRBJ2-1; TRBD2 agrees at 8 bases. Trimming removed 4 bases from V and 4 bases from J; junction bases left unmatched: 11. This CDR3 region has 17 residues. Germline lookup yields CDR1 KGHDR and CDR2 SFDVKD. DNA for the CDR3: TGTGCCACCAGTGACCAAAGGCGCGGGACTAGGTACAATGAGCAGTTCTTC. Residues: CATSDQRRGTRYNEQFF.

This clonotype was detected many times. This rearrangement joins TRBV11-2 to TRBJ1-2, with D perhaps matching TRBD1 (6 bases). V gave up 5 bases and J gave up 3 bases, with 25 bases separating them. The CDR3 extends over 18 amino acids. Germline assignment: CDR1 SGHAT and CDR2 FQNNGV. The CDR3 sequence is CASSPIRGPRRGDYGYTF. The DNA of the CDR3 is TGTGCCAGCAGCCCTATCCGGGGGCCCCGTCGGGGCGACTATGGCTACACCTTC.

In its sample, this clonotype was seen many times. The chain couples TRBV27 to TRBJ2-7, with a possible D match to TRBD1 (5 bases). Per the germline V gene, CDR1 is MNHEY and CDR2 is SMNVEV (reference sequence). The CDR3 totals 16 residues. Trimming stripped 3 bases from V and 2 bases from J, with 17 bases between. The CDR3: CASSLGPHQGAYEQYF. The CDR3 nucleotides are TGTGCCAGCAGTTTGGGCCCCCATCAGGGTGCCTACGAGCAGTACTTC.

The J gene is TRBJ2-7, the V gene TRBV5-4; D may be TRBD2 (6 bases). Germline V gives CDR1 SGHNT, CDR2 YYREEE (reference sequence). V was trimmed by 4 bases and J by 5 bases, leaving 19 bases between them. The CDR3 runs to 15 residues. The CDR3 region is CASSLPLGEVDEQYF. In DNA, the CDR3 is TGTGCCAGCAGCCTCCCTTTGGGGGAGGTGGACGAGCAGTACTTC.

This clonotype came up many times. The chain uses TRBV11-2 and TRBJ2-3; possible D gene TRBD1, 6 bases. From germline, CDR1 is SGHAT and CDR2 FQNNGV. V lost 3 bases, J lost 3 bases, and 22 bases lay in between. There are 18 residues in the CDR3. CDR3 in DNA: TGTGCCAGCAGCTTGGGTACAGGGACCAATTTCGGTACAGATACGCAGTATTTT. Its protein is CASSLGTGTNFGTDTQYF.

This clonotype was detected many times. In nucleotides, the CDR3 is TGTGCCAGCAGTAACCGGGACAGGGGGATTGTCTCCTACGAGCAGTACTTC. As protein: CASSNRDRGIVSYEQYF. The J gene is TRBJ2-7, the V gene TRBV28, with 11 bases identical to TRBD1. The CDR3 is 17 residues long. Germline lookup yields CDR1 MDHEN and CDR2 SYDVKM. J gave up 0 bases and V 5 bases, and 9 bases lay outside the gene matches.

Many counts were recorded for this clonotype. The chain employs TRBV15 and TRBJ2-2; D is unclear. Germline values: CDR1 LNHNV, CDR2 YYDKDF (reference sequence). The length of the CDR3 is 12 residues. V was clipped by 5 bases and J by 10 bases, with 11 bases between them. The CDR3 spells CATSSLGEELFF. The CDR3 DNA follows: TGTGCCACCAGCTCCCTCGGTGAGGAGCTGTTTTTT.

Regarding this clonotype: This may be a read error: a much more frequent sequence differs by one nucleotide. The chain has TRBV30 and TRBJ1-1, with D hard to call. The CDR3 is 15 amino acids. Trimming shortened V by 6 bases and J by 2 bases, and 19 bases separated the two germline ends. Germline CDR1 reads GTSNPN; CDR2 reads SVGIG (reference sequence). CDR3 sequence (DNA): TGTGCCTGCATAATAGTTCCAGGCCGAAACACTGAAGCTTTCTTT. Amino acids: CACIIVPGRNTEAFF.

J is TRBJ2-7 and V is TRBV7-9; either TRBD1 or TRBD2 may supply D (6 bases each). The V gene lost 5 bases and the J gene lost 2 bases, with 13 bases spanning the gap. CDR1 and CDR2 from the germline V gene are SEHNR and FQNEAQ (reference sequence). This CDR3 region has 14 residues. As DNA, the CDR3 is TGTGCCAGCAGCGTTCAGGGGACTGCCTACGAGCAGTACTTC. Translation: CASSVQGTAYEQYF.

This clonotype was recorded at least ten times. V and J are TRBV20-1 and TRBJ2-3; 7 nucleotides match TRBD2. The trim removed 2 bases at V and 4 bases at J, leaving 3 bases unmatched. This CDR3 contains 13 residues. CDR1 and CDR2 from the germline V gene are DFQATT and SNEGSKA (reference sequence). The CDR3 here is CSARFAGADTQYF. The CDR3 DNA is TGCAGTGCTAGATTCGCGGGAGCAGATACGCAGTATTTT.